Listed below are T cell receptor beta chains from one sample, sequenced in a study of CD8+ T cells in alopecia areata. TCRdb's copy holds only in-frame clones and misses some; the assay was immunoSEQ multiplex PCR. Counted here are 150,000 to 200,000 clones, 50% to 65% occurring once; the ten biggest clones make up over 12%. Specimen: CD4+ T cells sorted from blood, collected at week 24, from a patient treated with tofacitinib. The receptors come from a human donor with alopecia areata. CDR3s leave out the opening cysteine and the closing phenylalanine or tryptophan.

CDR3 | J | V
ASSYSGQMNTEAF | TRBJ1-1 | TRBV6-5
ASTPPGTTGANVLT | TRBJ2-6 | TRBV19
ASTQGAGLNYEQY | TRBJ2-7 | TRBV28
AWSNSGPGELF | TRBJ2-2 | TRBV30
ASSLLGEQY | TRBJ2-7 | TRBV11-1
ATSRDLGTTEAF | TRBJ1-1 | TRBV15
AWRRVDGGTEAF | TRBJ1-1 | TRBV30
ASSSNSGAGGDTQY | TRBJ2-3 | TRBV7-2
SVDRGAAGTEAF | TRBJ1-1 | TRBV29-1
ASSAGTGYEQY | TRBJ2-7 | TRBV6-1
SVDRQETQY | TRBJ2-5 | TRBV29-1
ASGRLETDTQY | TRBJ2-3 | TRBV6-5
ASSYSGVAQETQY | TRBJ2-5 | TRBV6-5
AWMGSTLEQY | TRBJ2-7 | TRBV30
ASSQDDLDTDTQY | TRBJ2-3 | TRBV4-2
AWSGDRVKTEAF | TRBJ1-1 | TRBV30
AISPGQDNSPLH | TRBJ1-6 | TRBV10-3
ASRRPSGAEQY | TRBJ2-7 | TRBV6-5
ASSQERRGIEQY | TRBJ2-7 | TRBV4-2
ASKGMTGSIQY | TRBJ2-4 | TRBV2
SVGAPQGWGETQY | TRBJ2-5 | TRBV29-1
ASSDSSGWYGYT | TRBJ1-2 | TRBV6-1
ASTEGRNTEAF | TRBJ1-1 | TRBV5-6
SVDQGSDEQY | TRBJ2-7 | TRBV29-1
ASSDIPGQASYEQY | TRBJ2-7 | TRBV25-1
ASSPPGGANEKLF | TRBJ1-4 | TRBV19
AWTKDRVNTEAF | TRBJ1-1 | TRBV30
ASSQSGVQETQY | TRBJ2-5 | TRBV5-1
ASSPRTGEGAEAF | TRBJ1-1 | TRBV5-4